This TCR beta chain emerged from a study of blood T cell repertoires in COVID-19 (dated by TCRdb to about 2020). Looking at the study overall: Samples covering the acute and convalescent phases of COVID-19 were provided by collaborators in the United States, Italy and Spain. The material from the prospective study consisted of cDNA or gDNA derived from T cells, B-cell-depleted T cells, or PBMCs. The dataset comprised deeply sampled blood TCRbeta repertoires from subjects exposed to, actively infected with, or recovered from COVID-19. The repertoires were made available in a free public database intended to serve as a resource for research on the immune response to SARS-CoV-2. Samples came from the ongoing ImmuneRACE study (first 160 participants) plus 1,254 subjects from 6 global collaborators. Nearly every sample came with metadata listing a de-identified subject ID, COVID-19 status, age in years and sex. Where available, HLA class I and class II types were taken from metadata supplied by the sample provider and were not determined by assay-based typing. General findings and caveats noted by the study authors: The quantity of clinical and demographic metadata differed by source and by participant and was supplied without curation.

Spanning cysteine to phenylalanine, the CDR3 consists of 16 amino acids. Only the CDR3 DNA stays, 48 bases, in frame from base 1. CDR1 and CDR2, looked up from the germline V gene, are MGHRA and YSYEKL. Deletion took 5 bases off V and 12 bases off J, with a span of 28 bases between the germline ends. On this clone: The antigen it recognizes is unknown. It has no much larger one-base neighbor in the sample; base qualities were not kept.

TCRbeta CDR3 regions were amplified from genomic DNA using the immunoSEQ Assay, a bias-controlled multiplex PCR. Processing in the source paper ran as follows. The number of nucleated cells in each sample was estimated by amplification of reference gene primers within the assay. To quantify the absolute abundance of each unique TCRbeta CDR3 rearrangement, sequence reads were collapsed and filtered. Productive Simpson clonality was computed per sample as the square root of Simpson's diversity index over productive rearrangements. TCRdb took over this immuneACCESS table, retaining in-frame rearrangements with V and J assigned. Such tables are incomplete; in checked studies, under half of the missing clones stem from an unresolved V gene, and the remainder is unexplained. V, J and clone size were drawn from that table, and D and trimming were deduced from the DNA. This sample holds about 310,000 clones; roughly 86% were observed only once. The leading ten clones occupy about 9.8% of the sample.

In the prospective study, participants were roughly 18 to 89 years old, resided in 24 geographic areas of the United States, and were enrolled through a virtual design. Cohort assignment in the prospective study relied on participant-reported clinical history from a screening survey and a study questionnaire. Recovered participants in ImmuneRACE Cohort 3 were defined as having two consecutive negative NP/OP PCR tests, clearance from a healthcare professional, or resolution of symptoms. Mobile phlebotomists in the prospective study collected whole blood, serum and a nasopharyngeal or oropharyngeal swab from every participant. Participants in the prospective study had the option to provide additional blood draws and questionnaires over an approximately 2-month period. Before DNA extraction, blood samples from the prospective study were shipped at room temperature or frozen.

The TCR originated in a woman younger than 35 who had recovered from COVID-19. The chain joins TRBV4-1 to TRBJ1-1, with TRBD1 perhaps the D gene, on 6 matching bases. What was sequenced was PBMCs or T cells enriched from blood (not recorded which). The nucleotide sequence is TGCGCCAGCAGCTCTCCTTCTTCTGGGGGGGCGGGCGAAACTTTCTTT. Its protein is CASSSPSSGGAGETFF.